The 15 T cell receptor beta chains reported below all come from one sample, sequenced in a study of T cells in Graves' hyperthyroidism and ophthalmopathy. The investigators amplified TCR beta CDR3 regions from RNA transcripts. The TCR CDR3 was amplified in a first-round RT-PCR using the HTBI primer set. MiXCR was run by TCRdb on the multiplex PCR reads, yielding one entry per CDR3 protein. Of about 610,000 distinct CDR3 sequences in the sample, approximately 14% were seen once. The sequenced material came from blood. All receptors come from a woman aged 40 to 49 with Graves' ophthalmopathy.

Ten or more counts support this clonotype. The chain links TRBV6-5 to TRBJ2-2, with 7 bases that match TRBD1. Per the germline V gene, CDR1 is MNHEY and CDR2 is SVGAGI. CDR3 length: 15 residues. The V and J ends lost 6 bases and 7 bases, in that order; junction bases with no gene match: 11. The CDR3 DNA reads as TGTGCCAGCAGCTACCGACAGGGAGCAGGCGGGGAGCTGTTTTTT. It specifies CASSYRQGAGGELFF.

This clonotype was recorded at least ten times. V usage is TRBV10-3 and J usage is TRBJ1-1; possibly TRBD1 for D (6 bases). Germline lookup yields CDR1 ENHRY and CDR2 SYGVKD. This CDR3 has 15 amino acids. Trimming left V 9 bases short and J 3 bases short, with 20 bases between. In DNA form, the CDR3 reads TGTGCCATTCAGGAAAGGGACATCGGATACACTGAAGCTTTCTTT. It specifies CAIQERDIGYTEAFF.

This clonotype was counted ten times or more. The V gene is TRBV15, the J gene TRBJ2-7; D not resolved. Trimming pared 0 bases from V and 5 bases from J, leaving 8 bases between. The germline CDR1 and CDR2 sequences are LNHNV and YYDKDF (reference sequence). The CDR3 loop spans 13 amino acids. The DNA of the CDR3 is TGTGCCACCAGCAGAGAACCGGACGACGAGCAGTACTTC. Translation gives CATSREPDDEQYF.

The V call is TRBV12-3 or TRBV12-4, the J call TRBJ1-5; 8 bases match TRBD1. The CDR3 has 12 residues. J lost 11 bases, V lost 6 bases, and 6 bases had no gene match. Here the CDR3 DNA reads TGTGCCAGCAGCGCAACGACAGGGGCCCAGCATTTT. Its translation: CASSATTGAQHF.

This clonotype was counted between two and nine times. The rearrangement uses TRBV20-1 and TRBJ1-5, with D uncertain. CDR1 and CDR2 (germline): DFQATT, SNEGSKA (reference sequence). The germline V and J ends were trimmed by 6 bases and 4 bases, with 13 bases remaining between them. The CDR3 covers 13 residues. CDR3 residues: CSARINSNQPQHF. The DNA for the CDR3 is TGCAGTGCCCGCATTAACAGTAATCAGCCCCAGCATTTT.

The chain combines TRBV28 with TRBJ2-4; D gene ambiguous. The germline V gene encodes CDR1 MDHEN and CDR2 SYDVKM. CDR3 size: 17 residues. V was cut by 3 bases and J by 0 bases, with 15 bases left in between. The CDR3 sequence is CASSFYLFRLAKNIQYF. CDR3 nucleotide sequence: TGTGCCAGCAGTTTTTATCTGTTCCGCTTAGCCAAAAACATTCAGTACTTC.

The table lists this clonotype with many counts. The rearrangement links TRBV2 to TRBJ2-7; 9 bases map to TRBD1. Germline V gene lookup returns CDR1 SNHLY and CDR2 FYNNEI. V trimming: 8 bases; J trimming: 2 bases; junction bases outside the gene matches: 13. CDR3 length: 16 residues. The CDR3 spells CASLGAQGADAYEQYF. CDR3 in DNA: TGTGCCAGCCTAGGCGCACAGGGGGCGGATGCCTACGAGCAGTACTTC.

This clonotype was seen repeatedly, ten times or more. The chain joins TRBV2 to TRBJ2-7; D is perhaps TRBD1 or TRBD2 (5 bases each). Per the germline V gene, CDR1 is SNHLY and CDR2 is FYNNEI. Trimming took 6 bases from V and 6 from J, leaving 12 bases between them. The CDR3 runs 12 residues. The CDR3 sequence is CASRGTGPEQYF. CDR3 coding DNA: TGTGCCAGCAGGGGGACGGGCCCCGAGCAGTACTTC. The variable domain in full, completed from reference TRBV2 and TRBJ2-7, reads EPEVTQTPSHQVTQMGQEVILRCVPISNHLYFYWYRQILGQKVEFLVSFYNNEISEKSEIFDDQFSVERPDGSNFTLKIRSTKLEDSAMYFCASRGTGPEQYFGPGTRLTVT.

CDR3 sequence: CASSYNGQRKAFF. CDR3 nucleotide sequence: TGTGCCAGCAGTTACAACGGACAGCGAAAAGCTTTCTTT. The rearrangement links TRBV6-2 or TRBV6-3 to TRBJ1-1; TRBD1 might be the D (6 bases). Looked up from germline, CDR1 is MNHEY and CDR2 is SVGEGT. The CDR3 has 13 residues. Trimming shortened V by 2 bases and J by 9 bases, and 13 bases separated the two germline ends.

This clonotype was counted at least ten times. The V gene is TRBV27, the J gene TRBJ2-7; D is perhaps TRBD1 (5 bases). Trimming removed 3 bases at V and 2 bases at J, with 8 bases between. CDR3 length equals 13 residues. Germline lookup yields CDR1 MNHEY and CDR2 SMNVEV (reference sequence). CDR3 sequence: CASSLWGTYEQYF. CDR3 sequence (DNA): TGTGCCAGCAGTTTGTGGGGCACCTACGAGCAGTACTTC.

The chain is built from TRBV2 and TRBJ2-7; 9 bases are shared with TRBD2. Germline CDR1 SNHLY, CDR2 FYNNEI. Losses at the gene ends were 1 base for V and 3 bases for J; bases not matched to a gene: 10. The CDR3 loop spans 17 amino acids. CDR3: CASSEGLRREGHYEQYF. CDR3 in DNA: TGTGCCAGCAGTGAAGGACTTCGGCGGGAGGGCCACTACGAGCAGTACTTC.

This clonotype was seen repeatedly, ten times or more. J is TRBJ2-7 and V is TRBV11-2, with TRBD1 identical over 8 bases. Germline V CDR1 and CDR2: SGHAT, FQNNGV. The CDR3 is 15 residues long. V lost 3 bases, J lost 4 bases, and 8 bases stayed unmatched. CDR3 in amino acids: CASSFSGQGRYEQYF. The CDR3 DNA follows: TGTGCCAGCAGCTTTTCAGGACAGGGACGTTACGAGCAGTACTTC.

The table lists this clonotype with many counts. The CDR3 region is CASRNTRDRGWSGANVLTF. CDR3 DNA sequence: TGTGCCAGCAGAAATACACGGGACAGGGGGTGGTCTGGGGCCAACGTCCTGACTTTC. The J gene is TRBJ2-6, the V gene TRBV6-4; 11 bases are a match to TRBD1. The CDR3 sequence is 19 residues long. J lost 1 base, V lost 6 bases, and 11 bases had no gene match. CDR1 MRHNA and CDR2 SNTAGT come from the germline V gene.

This clonotype has at least ten counts. V and J are TRBV20-1 and TRBJ2-5, with a tentative D call TRBD2 (6 bases). Trimming left V 6 bases short and J 14 bases short, with 22 bases between. Germline V gene lookup returns CDR1 DFQATT and CDR2 SNEGSKA (reference sequence). This CDR3 spans 12 amino acids. The CDR3 bases are TGCAGTGCAGCCGGGACTCCCTCAGTGGTTTACTTC. As protein: CSAAGTPSVVYF.

This clonotype was counted at least ten times. No conserved phenylalanine or tryptophan ends this CDR3, so it is likely a read error. This rearrangement joins TRBV7-2 to TRBJ2-7, with D possibly TRBD1 on 6 matching bases. The CDR3 is made up of 14 amino acids. The germline V gene has CDR1 SGHTA and CDR2 FQGNSA. V lost 2 bases to trimming and J lost 0 bases, with 8 bases between them. CDR3 region: CASSLWGHSYEQYS. As DNA, the CDR3 is TGTGCCAGCAGCTTATGGGGACACTCCTACGAGCAGTACTCC.